Below, 8 T cell receptor beta chains from the same sample are listed, as sequenced in a study of cytomegalovirus exposure and HLA in healthy donors (dated by TCRdb to 2016 to 2017). Library generation was performed with the immunoSEQ multiplex PCR assay. For the multiplex PCR, a mixture combining 60 forward primers for TCR Vbeta segments and 13 reverse primers for TCR Jbeta segments was used. TCRdb retrieved this table from immuneACCESS and kept in-frame rearrangements only. Not all clones are present; in checked studies, unresolved V genes account for under half, and no reason is known for the remainder. This sample gives some 130,000 clones in total; less than 80% of them show up just once. Of the sample, around 1.8% is held by the ten largest clones. Sequencing used PBMCs. The receptors originated from a female donor in good health and CMV-seropositive.

This clone was found a few times. The rearrangement joins TRBV9 to TRBJ2-5, with 8 bases matching TRBD2. This CDR3 has 15 residues. V was clipped by 2 bases and J by 5 bases; unmatched bases: 8. Germline V gene lookup returns CDR1 SGDLS and CDR2 YYNGEE. In DNA, the CDR3 is TGTGCCAGCAGCGTTGACGGGGGGGTCAGGGAGACCCAGTACTTC. Protein: CASSVDGGVRETQYF.

The V call is TRBV2, the J call TRBJ2-6; D unresolved. The CDR3 length is 17 residues. Germline CDR1 and CDR2: SNHLY and FYNNEI. V shed 3 bases and J shed 0 bases, with 12 bases lying between them. The CDR3 region has the DNA TGTGCCAGCAGTGAGGAAAGACTCAGCTCTGGGGCCAACGTCCTGACTTTC. It specifies CASSEERLSSGANVLTF. Full variable domain (remainder filled in from reference TRBV2 and TRBJ2-6): EPEVTQTPSHQVTQMGQEVILRCVPISNHLYFYWYRQILGQKVEFLVSFYNNEISEKSEIFDDQFSVERPDGSNFTLKIRSTKLEDSAMYFCASSEERLSSGANVLTFGAGSRLTVL.

The chain has TRBV7-6 and TRBJ2-5; 11 nucleotides agree with TRBD2. TRBJ2-7 matches the DNA end more closely, so the J call is doubtful. Per the germline V gene, CDR1 is SGHVS and CDR2 is FNYEAQ. The CDR3 length is 15 residues. The CDR3 loop is CASSRTSGGSYEQYF. The CDR3 DNA follows: TGTGCCAGCAGCCGAACTAGCGGGGGTTCCTACGAGCAGTACTTC.

This clone was seen only a few times. This CDR3 is CASSPGSRAQPQHF. In DNA form, the CDR3 reads TGTGCCAGCAGCCCAGGAAGCAGGGCTCAGCCCCAGCATTTT. J is TRBJ1-5 and V is TRBV7-2; tentative D call: TRBD1 (5 bases). V lost 5 bases to trimming and J lost 6 bases, with 14 bases between them. The CDR3 runs to 14 residues. The germline gives CDR1 SGHTA, CDR2 FQGNSA.

The chain uses TRBV6-4 and TRBJ2-7; a weak D match, TRBD2 (7 bases). Germline assignment: CDR1 MRHNA and CDR2 SNTAGT. V was pared by 3 bases and J by 4 bases, with 13 bases between. The CDR3 has 14 amino acids. The CDR3 protein is CASSEGGREYEQYF. CDR3 nucleotide sequence: TGTGCCAGCAGTGAAGGGGGGAGGGAGTACGAGCAGTACTTC.

The J gene is TRBJ1-2, the V gene TRBV5-1; possibly TRBD1 for D (5 bases). This CDR3 spans 14 amino acids. Trimming shortened V by 4 bases and J by 6 bases, and 16 bases separated the two germline ends. Germline values: CDR1 SGHRS, CDR2 YFSETQ. The CDR3 reads CASSPRGEHNGYTF. The DNA of the CDR3 is TGCGCCAGCAGCCCACGGGGGGAGCATAATGGCTACACCTTC.

This clone showed up just a few times. V usage is TRBV30 and J usage is TRBJ1-5; TRBD1 matches 8 bases. Germline V CDR1 and CDR2: GTSNPN, SVGIG (reference sequence). The CDR3 runs 14 residues. V lost 2 bases and J lost 6; bases outside the gene matches: 6. The CDR3 sequence is CAWSPRQGSQPQHF. As DNA, the CDR3 is TGTGCCTGGAGTCCCAGACAGGGGAGTCAGCCCCAGCATTTT.

The V call is TRBV7-7, the J call TRBJ2-7; D remains ambiguous. Germline loops: CDR1 SSHAT, CDR2 FNYEAQ (reference sequence). This CDR3 spans 12 amino acids. The ends were cut back, 0 bases at V and 4 bases at J, with 4 bases in the middle. In DNA form, the CDR3 reads TGTGCCAGCAGCTTAGCGCAGTACGAGCAGTACTTC. Its translation is CASSLAQYEQYF.